This TCR beta chain derives from a study of T cell responses to AZD1222 COVID-19 vaccine. Some clones are missing from TCRdb's copy, which holds only in-frame ones; the method was immunoSEQ multiplex PCR. The sample includes about 8,000 clones, 88% of them seen just once. Between the trimmed V and J ends, which lost 0 bases and 7 bases, there was a span of 8 bases. This CDR3 is 14 amino acids long. Germline V CDR1 and CDR2: SGHRS, YFSETQ. Broader study findings: Close to half of spike-specific TCRs reportedly recognize unmutated variant regions. Just a handful of AZD1222 recipients were seropositive at baseline. Spike-specific TCR repertoires showed rising breadth and depth after two AZD1222 doses.

About this clone: Its antigen is not identified.

The material sequenced was peripheral blood, taken 28 days after the second AZD1222 dose. The chain employs TRBV5-1 and TRBJ1-6; D ambiguous. The receptor was isolated from an adult who received the AZD1222 COVID-19 vaccine. This chain's CDR3 is CASSLDSANSPLHF. CDR3 DNA sequence: TGCGCCAGCAGCTTGGACAGTGCCAATTCACCCCTCCACTTT.